Each of the 26 T cell receptor beta chains below was sequenced from the same sample in a study of cytomegalovirus exposure and HLA in healthy donors. The PCR used 60 Vbeta and 13 Jbeta primers. Using immunoSEQ multiplex PCR, the repertoire was profiled, and TCRdb retains in-frame clones only, with some absent. Here the sample spans about 300,000 clones, 86% being singletons. Sequenced material: PBMCs. Receptor source: a man aged 40-49 years in good health and CMV-seropositive.

The chain joins TRBV5-1 to TRBJ2-2; 8 nucleotides agree with TRBD1. The CDR3 has 17 residues. The junction had 8 bases not matched to a gene; V was cut back by 4 bases and J by 0 bases. The germline V gene has CDR1 SGHRS and CDR2 YFSETQ. The chain's CDR3 is CASSTVQGAANTGELFF. The CDR3 nucleotides are TGCGCCAGCAGCACCGTCCAGGGGGCTGCGAACACCGGGGAGCTGTTTTTT.

The CDR3 nucleotides read TGTGCCAGCAGTTACGGCGGGACAGGGAGTACTGAAGCTTTCTTT. As protein: CASSYGGTGSTEAFF. The chain joins TRBV6-5 to TRBJ1-1; 9 bases match TRBD1. Trimming took 2 bases from V and 5 from J; bases not matched to a gene: 6. The CDR3 has 15 amino acids. CDR1 MNHEY and CDR2 SVGAGI come from the germline V gene.

The V and J genes are TRBV5-1 and TRBJ2-5, with TRBD2 matching 9 bases. V shed 5 bases, J shed 5 bases, and the junction held 7 bases outside the gene matches. The CDR3 is 14 amino acids. Germline CDR1 and CDR2: SGHRS and YFSETQ. The CDR3 sequence is CASRREGPGETQYF. The CDR3 DNA sequence: TGCGCCAGCAGGCGGGAGGGCCCGGGGGAGACCCAGTACTTC. The variable domain in full, completed from reference TRBV5-1 and TRBJ2-5, reads KAGVTQTPRYLIKTRGQQVTLSCSPISGHRSVSWYQQTPGQGLQFLFEYFSETQRNKGNFPGRFSGRQFSNSRSEMNVSTLELGDSALYLCASRREGPGETQYFGPGTRLLVL.

The genes are TRBV7-9 and TRBJ2-1; tentative D call: TRBD2 (7 bases). This CDR3 is 13 amino acids long. In germline, CDR1 is SEHNR, CDR2 FQNEAQ (reference sequence). Trimming shortened V by 4 bases and J by 8 bases, and 12 bases separated the two germline ends. The CDR3, as DNA: TGTGCCAGCAGCTCAGAGGGGGGGGATGAGCAGTTCTTC. It specifies CASSSEGGDEQFF.

The J gene is TRBJ2-7, the V gene TRBV5-1, with D tentatively TRBD1 (6 bases). This CDR3 is 15 amino acids long. Germline V gene sequence: CDR1 SGHRS, CDR2 YFSETQ. V lost 4 bases to trimming and J lost 0 bases, with 14 bases between them. CDR3 sequence reads: CASSPDTGSSYEQYF. The CDR3 region has the DNA TGCGCCAGCAGCCCAGACACAGGGAGCTCCTACGAGCAGTACTTC.

The chain combines TRBV2 with TRBJ1-5; tentative D call: TRBD1 (6 bases). Per the germline V gene, CDR1 is SNHLY and CDR2 is FYNNEI. V lost 3 bases to trimming and J lost 1 base, with 10 bases between them. The CDR3 length is 15 residues. CDR3 region: CASSEEQGSNQPQHF. CDR3 DNA sequence: TGTGCCAGCAGTGAGGAACAGGGAAGCAATCAGCCCCAGCATTTT.

This clone showed up just a few times. Different DNA sequences within this sample yield the same CDR3. V usage is TRBV19 and J usage is TRBJ1-1; 7 nucleotides match TRBD1. The V segment lost 5 bases and the J segment 1 base; nucleotides outside the gene matches: 4. The CDR3 is 14 residues long. Germline V gene data show CDR1 as LNHDA and CDR2 as SQIVND (reference sequence). In DNA, the CDR3 is TGTGCCAGTAGTCGACAGGGAACGAACACTGAAGCTTTCTTT. This encodes CASSRQGTNTEAFF.

V is TRBV9 and J is TRBJ2-2, with a possible D match to TRBD1 (5 bases). This CDR3 region has 16 residues. Per germline, CDR1 SGDLS and CDR2 YYNGEE. Between the trimmed V and J ends, which lost 4 bases and 4 bases, there was a span of 17 bases. CDR3 DNA sequence: TGTGCCAGCAGCTCGTGGACACGCGTAGGCACCGGGGAGCTGTTTTTT. It translates to CASSSWTRVGTGELFF.

V gene TRBV15 combines with J gene TRBJ1-4, with 7 bases fitting TRBD1. The trim removed 5 bases at V and 4 bases at J, leaving 4 bases unmatched. The germline gives CDR1 LNHNV, CDR2 YYDKDF (reference sequence). The CDR3 is 14 residues long. CDR3: CATSSGTDNEKLFF. CDR3 nucleotide sequence: TGTGCCACCAGCTCTGGGACAGATAATGAAAAACTGTTTTTT.

V is TRBV7-2 and J is TRBJ2-7, with a tentative D call TRBD1 (5 bases). From germline, CDR1 is SGHTA and CDR2 FQGNSA. Trimming cost V 6 bases and J 4 bases, with 10 bases left between them. CDR3 length: 12 amino acids. This CDR3 is CASRPDSYEQYF. The CDR3 DNA reads TGTGCCAGCAGACCCGACAGTTACGAGCAGTACTTC.

This clone was seen a handful of times. The chain uses TRBV5-6 and TRBJ2-3; TRBD2 agrees at 13 bases. The CDR3 runs to 16 residues. V gave up 2 bases and J gave up 2 bases; unmatched junction bases: 2. Germline CDR1 is SGHDT and CDR2 is YYEEEE. CDR3 in amino acids: CASSLTSGRVTDTQYF. DNA of the CDR3: TGTGCCAGCAGCTTAACTAGCGGGAGGGTCACAGATACGCAGTATTTT.

This rearrangement joins TRBV6-1 to TRBJ2-1; 10 bases are shared with TRBD1. Germline-derived CDR1 and CDR2 are MNHNS and SASEGT. V lost 8 bases to trimming and J lost 4 bases; unmatched junction nucleotides: 2. CDR3 size: 13 residues. CDR3 nucleotide sequence: TGTGCCAGCGGACAGGGGGGTTACAATGAGCAGTTCTTC. Translated: CASGQGGYNEQFF.

V and J are TRBV7-8 and TRBJ2-7; 10 bases map to TRBD2. Germline lookup yields CDR1 SGHVS and CDR2 FQNEAQ. Unmatched junction bases numbered 7, after V lost 5 bases and J lost 3 bases. The CDR3 totals 15 residues. The CDR3 loop is CASSHRRTSGYEQYF. Written as DNA, the CDR3 is TGTGCCAGCAGCCACAGGAGGACTAGCGGCTACGAGCAGTACTTC.

This clone was recorded once. The chain couples TRBV29-1 to TRBJ2-7; the match to TRBD1 covers 8 bases. Germline CDR1 SQVTM, CDR2 ANQGSEA. This CDR3 contains 16 residues. V lost 4 bases to trimming and J lost 5 bases; unmatched junction nucleotides: 16. The CDR3 region is CSVAVRYRTGLNEQYF. CDR3 coding DNA: TGCAGCGTTGCGGTTAGGTATAGGACAGGGCTCAACGAGCAGTACTTC.

Note on this clone: Other DNA sequences of this sample code for an identical CDR3. The chain recombines TRBV10-2 with TRBJ1-4; 9 nucleotides align to TRBD1. V gave up 6 bases and J gave up 4 bases; unmatched junction bases: 3. This CDR3 is 14 amino acids long. CDR1 and CDR2 (germline): WSHSY, SAAADI. The CDR3 reads CASRRGQGNEKLFF. The CDR3, as DNA: TGCGCCAGCAGGCGGGGACAGGGTAATGAAAAACTGTTTTTT.

V usage is TRBV19 and J usage is TRBJ2-5, with D possibly being TRBD2 (6 bases). CDR1 and CDR2 from the germline V gene are LNHDA and SQIVND (reference sequence). The CDR3 has 15 amino acids. Trimming removed 3 bases at V and 9 bases at J, with 20 bases between. The CDR3 reads CASSINPGVTGAQYF. In DNA form, the CDR3 reads TGTGCCAGTAGTATTAATCCCGGAGTTACGGGGGCCCAGTACTTC.

The chain is built from TRBV7-2 and TRBJ2-7; TRBD1 aligns across 7 bases. The CDR3 is made up of 14 amino acids. After removal of 5 bases from V and 3 bases from J, the junction contained 7 bases not matched to a gene. Looked up from germline, CDR1 is SGHTA and CDR2 is FQGNSA. CDR3 protein: CASSLRDRDYEQYF. The CDR3, as DNA: TGTGCCAGCAGCCTTAGGGACAGAGACTACGAGCAGTACTTC.

V usage is TRBV5-1 and J usage is TRBJ2-5; TRBD2 matches at 14 bases. The CDR3 extends over 16 amino acids. V trimming: 7 bases; J trimming: 5 bases; junction bases outside the gene matches: 10. The germline gives CDR1 SGHRS, CDR2 YFSETQ. CDR3 nucleotides: TGCGCCAGCCGCCCCCACAGACTAGCGGGAGGGGAGACCCAGTACTTC. Amino acids: CASRPHRLAGGETQYF.

The chain has TRBV9 and TRBJ2-7, with a tentative D call TRBD1 (6 bases). CDR3 length: 15 residues. V shed 0 bases and J shed 2 bases, with 12 bases lying between them. Germline V gene sequence: CDR1 SGDLS, CDR2 YYNGEE. The CDR3: CASSVGQAPTYEQYF. CDR3 coding DNA: TGTGCCAGCAGCGTAGGACAGGCCCCTACCTACGAGCAGTACTTC.

The chain employs TRBV10-3 and TRBJ2-5, with 9 bases aligning to TRBD2. Germline CDR1 reads ENHRY; CDR2 reads SYGVKD. The CDR3 sequence is 13 residues long. V shed 4 bases and J 4 bases; nucleotides not matched to a gene: 1. The DNA for the CDR3 is TGTGCCATCAGTGGCGGGGGGGGAGAGACCCAGTACTTC. Translated, it gives CAISGGGGETQYF.

About this clone: Germline and junction disagree at one end, which may indicate a read error. Other DNA sequences in this specimen translate into the identical CDR3. The chain joins TRBV5-6 to TRBJ1-2; D is ambiguous. The CDR3 is 13 amino acids. Germline-derived CDR1 and CDR2 are SGHDT and YYEEEE. CDR3 loop: CASSGRGYYGYTF. In DNA, the CDR3 is TGTGCCAGCAGCGGGCGGGGATACTACGGCTACACCTTC.

The CDR3 here is CASSPQGQGGEQYF. CDR3 sequence (DNA): TGTGCCAGCTCACCACAGGGACAGGGGGGCGAGCAGTACTTC. The chain is built from TRBV18 and TRBJ2-7, with TRBD1 matching over 11 bases. The junction had 2 bases not matched to a gene; V was cut back by 1 base and J by 6 bases. Per germline, CDR1 KGHSH and CDR2 LQKENI. This CDR3 is 14 amino acids long. Supplemented by reference TRBV18 and TRBJ2-7, the full variable domain reads NAGVMQNPRHLVRRRGQEARLRCSPMKGHSHVYWYRQLPEEGLKFMVYLQKENIIDESGMPKERFSAEFPKEGPSILRIQQVVRGDSAAYFCASSPQGQGGEQYFGPGTRLTVT.

This clone was seen only once. The genes are TRBV6-5 and TRBJ2-5; tentatively, D is TRBD1 (5 bases). The CDR3 spans 14 residues. The V gene's germline CDR1 is MNHEY and CDR2 SVGAGI. Trimming removed 0 bases from V and 2 bases from J, with 7 bases in between. Here the CDR3 DNA reads TGTGCCAGCAGTTACTCGACAGCTCAAGAGACCCAGTACTTC. Its protein product is CASSYSTAQETQYF.

The chain links TRBV5-1 to TRBJ2-7; D may be TRBD1 (5 bases). The CDR3 runs 15 residues. Germline lookup yields CDR1 SGHRS and CDR2 YFSETQ. V was clipped by 0 bases and J by 2 bases, with 12 bases between them. CDR3 protein: CASSLGQSLTYEQYF. The CDR3, as DNA: TGCGCCAGCAGCTTGGGACAGTCCCTTACCTACGAGCAGTACTTC.

The chain employs TRBV2 and TRBJ2-7; 7 bases agree with TRBD1. The length of the CDR3 is 13 residues. CDR1 and CDR2 (germline): SNHLY, FYNNEI. Losses at the gene ends were 3 bases for V and 2 bases for J; bases not matched to a gene: 1. The CDR3 region is CASSDQGAYEQYF. The CDR3 bases are TGTGCCAGCAGTGACCAGGGGGCCTACGAGCAGTACTTC.

The chain has TRBV15 and TRBJ2-2; TRBD1 matches 9 bases. CDR1 and CDR2 (germline): LNHNV, YYDKDF (reference sequence). This CDR3 region has 17 residues. V dropped 5 bases and J dropped 2; count of bases not matched to a gene: 9. The CDR3 here is CATSGQNRGRNTGELFF. CDR3 sequence (DNA): TGTGCCACCAGCGGACAGAACAGGGGGCGTAACACCGGGGAGCTGTTTTTT.